The rows below give T cell receptor beta chains drawn from one sample of a study of blood T cells in healthy people across ages. Each CDR3 protein gets one entry after TCRdb re-called the 5' RACE reads with MiXCR. The profile covers approximately 670,000 distinct CDR3 sequences, with roughly two fifths appearing a single time and about 32% taken by the ten largest. The sequenced material came from blood. Every receptor here comes from a man aged 80 or over in good health. CDR3s include the opening cysteine and the closing phenylalanine or tryptophan. The D gene is left open where the match is weak. The size field is filled for only some rows; it gives once, few, many or a size class.

cdr3_nt: TGTGCCAGCAGCCAGAGGGACAGGGTGGGTTACAATGAGCAGTTCTTC
cdr3_aa: CASSQRDRVGYNEQFF
j_call: TRBJ2-1
clone_size: many
v_call: TRBV14
d_call: TRBD1

cdr3_nt: TGCAGTGCCCGATTGGTTGGGGCTAGCGGTTACAATGAGCAGTTCTTC
cdr3_aa: CSARLVGASGYNEQFF
j_call: TRBJ2-1
clone_size: -
v_call: TRBV20-1
d_call: TRBD2

cdr3_nt: TGTGCCACCAGTGACCGCAGGGTCAGTATAGATGAGCAGTTCTTC
cdr3_aa: CATSDRRVSIDEQFF
j_call: TRBJ2-1
clone_size: -
v_call: TRBV24-1
d_call: -

cdr3_nt: TGCAGTGCTAGTGGGGGGCGCGGTTTCCGAGAGACCCAGTACTTC
cdr3_aa: CSASGGRGFRETQYF
j_call: TRBJ2-5
clone_size: -
v_call: TRBV20-1
d_call: -

cdr3_nt: TGTGCCAGCAGCGGTTCCGGGACAGGATTTCAAGAGACCCAGTACTTC
cdr3_aa: CASSGSGTGFQETQYF
j_call: TRBJ2-5
clone_size: many
v_call: TRBV9
d_call: TRBD1

cdr3_nt: TGTGCCAGCAGCTTACCACCGGGCGGTTCCTACGAGCAGTACTTC
cdr3_aa: CASSLPPGGSYEQYF
j_call: TRBJ2-7
clone_size: many
v_call: TRBV11-2
d_call: -

cdr3_nt: TGTGCCAGCACCGCGACTAGCGGGAGTTCAGATACGCAGTATTTT
cdr3_aa: CASTATSGSSDTQYF
j_call: TRBJ2-3
clone_size: many
v_call: TRBV13
d_call: TRBD2

cdr3_nt: TGCAGTGCTGACTTCGAGAACACTGAAGCTTTCTTT
cdr3_aa: CSADFENTEAFF
j_call: TRBJ1-1
clone_size: few
v_call: TRBV20-1
d_call: -

cdr3_nt: TGCAGCGGGTATCCCGGGCCAGCGAACACTGAAGCTTTCTTT
cdr3_aa: CSGYPGPANTEAFF
j_call: TRBJ1-1
clone_size: -
v_call: TRBV29-1
d_call: -

cdr3_nt: TGTGCCAGCAGTTTAGGGGTCGGGGGGTTCACAGATACGCAGTATTTT
cdr3_aa: CASSLGVGGFTDTQYF
j_call: TRBJ2-3
clone_size: -
v_call: TRBV12-3/TRBV12-4
d_call: TRBD2

cdr3_nt: TGTGCCAGCAGTGCCCTTAGCGGGGGGATAGAGACCCAGTACTTC
cdr3_aa: CASSALSGGIETQYF
j_call: TRBJ2-5
clone_size: few
v_call: TRBV6-5
d_call: TRBD2

cdr3_nt: TGTGCCACCAGCAAGGGCCGAACAAGCTCTGGGGCCAACGTCCTGACTTTC
cdr3_aa: CATSKGRTSSGANVLTF
j_call: TRBJ2-6
clone_size: many
v_call: TRBV15
d_call: -

cdr3_nt: TGCGCCAGCTCTGCGCTTAGCGTCTCCTACAATGAGCAGTTCTTC
cdr3_aa: CASSALSVSYNEQFF
j_call: TRBJ2-1
clone_size: -
v_call: TRBV5-1
d_call: -

cdr3_nt: TGTGCCAGCAGACCTAGCACAGATACGCAGTATTTT
cdr3_aa: CASRPSTDTQYF
j_call: TRBJ2-3
clone_size: many
v_call: TRBV6-5
d_call: -

cdr3_nt: TGTGCCAGCAGCCAAGATTACAGATATAATTCACCCCTCCACTTT
cdr3_aa: CASSQDYRYNSPLHF
j_call: TRBJ1-6
clone_size: -
v_call: TRBV4-2
d_call: -

cdr3_nt: TGCAGTGCGCCCGACAGGGGGGACGAGCAGTACTTC
cdr3_aa: CSAPDRGDEQYF
j_call: TRBJ2-7
clone_size: few
v_call: TRBV20-1
d_call: TRBD1

cdr3_nt: TGCGCCAGCAGCCAAGATAACAGACTTAATGAAAAACTGTTTTTT
cdr3_aa: CASSQDNRLNEKLFF
j_call: TRBJ1-4
clone_size: few
v_call: TRBV4-3
d_call: -

cdr3_nt: TGCGCCAGCAGCTTTGGGAGATCCAGGGGCGAGCAGTACTTC
cdr3_aa: CASSFGRSRGEQYF
j_call: TRBJ2-7
clone_size: -
v_call: TRBV5-1
d_call: -

cdr3_nt: TGTGCCAGCAGCAGCCGATCTAGCGGGGGGTTCAATGAGCAGTTCTTC
cdr3_aa: CASSSRSSGGFNEQFF
j_call: TRBJ2-1
clone_size: -
v_call: TRBV11-2
d_call: TRBD2

cdr3_nt: TGTGCCAGCAGCTCGGGGACAGGGGGCTGGAGCGGGGAGCTGTTTTTT
cdr3_aa: CASSSGTGGWSGELFF
j_call: TRBJ2-2
clone_size: -
v_call: TRBV7-7
d_call: TRBD1

cdr3_nt: TGCAGCGTCCAACGGGGCAGGGGGGGACCTAACTATGGCTACACCTTC
cdr3_aa: CSVQRGRGGPNYGYTF
j_call: TRBJ1-2
clone_size: -
v_call: TRBV29-1
d_call: TRBD1

cdr3_nt: TGCGCCAGCAGCGACAGGGGGCAAGCTGGGGCCAACGTCCTGACTTTC
cdr3_aa: CASSDRGQAGANVLTF
j_call: TRBJ2-6
clone_size: few
v_call: TRBV10-2
d_call: TRBD1

cdr3_nt: TGTGCCAGCAGCTCTGATCTAGCGGGAGAGGGTGAGCAGTTCTTC
cdr3_aa: CASSSDLAGEGEQFF
j_call: TRBJ2-1
clone_size: few
v_call: TRBV28
d_call: TRBD2

cdr3_nt: TGCAGTGCTAAAGAACTTCAGGGGAATCAGCCCCAGCATTTT
cdr3_aa: CSAKELQGNQPQHF
j_call: TRBJ1-5
clone_size: -
v_call: TRBV20-1
d_call: -

cdr3_nt: TGTGCCAGCAGCACCTTGACAGGGAATGAAAAACTGTTTTTT
cdr3_aa: CASSTLTGNEKLFF
j_call: TRBJ1-4
clone_size: few
v_call: TRBV13
d_call: TRBD1

cdr3_nt: TGTGCCAGCAGTGCAGTACGACTAGCGGGAACCTACGAGCAGTACTTC
cdr3_aa: CASSAVRLAGTYEQYF
j_call: TRBJ2-7
clone_size: -
v_call: TRBV2
d_call: TRBD2

cdr3_nt: TGTGCCAGCAGCTGGGAGCTGGGGAAAGAGACCCAGTACTTC
cdr3_aa: CASSWELGKETQYF
j_call: TRBJ2-5
clone_size: many
v_call: TRBV7-8
d_call: -

cdr3_nt: TGTGCCAGCAGTTTCCCGATAGGACTAGCGGGGGTCCCAGATACGCAGTATTTT
cdr3_aa: CASSFPIGLAGVPDTQYF
j_call: TRBJ2-3
clone_size: -
v_call: TRBV12-3/TRBV12-4
d_call: TRBD2

cdr3_nt: TGCGCTAGCAGCCAATACAGGACGGAAGAAAAACTGTTTTTT
cdr3_aa: CASSQYRTEEKLFF
j_call: TRBJ1-4
clone_size: few
v_call: TRBV4-1
d_call: -

cdr3_nt: TGCAGTGCTGAGGGATTCGACTACGAGCAGTACTTC
cdr3_aa: CSAEGFDYEQYF
j_call: TRBJ2-7
clone_size: -
v_call: TRBV20-1
d_call: -

cdr3_nt: TGTGCCAGCAGCCGTGGGACGGATGGCTACACCTTC
cdr3_aa: CASSRGTDGYTF
j_call: TRBJ1-2
clone_size: -
v_call: TRBV6-5
d_call: -

cdr3_nt: TGTGCCAGCAGCTTAGAGAGGATCGGCTACACCTTC
cdr3_aa: CASSLERIGYTF
j_call: TRBJ1-2
clone_size: -
v_call: TRBV7-2
d_call: -

cdr3_nt: TGTGCCAGCAGTTATCTTAGGCGGAGCTCCTACAATGAGCAGTACTTC
cdr3_aa: CASSYLRRSSYNEQYF
j_call: TRBJ2-7
clone_size: once
v_call: TRBV6-2/TRBV6-3
d_call: -

cdr3_nt: TGTGCCAGCAGCCAAGAGGGGAGTGGTGCCAACGTCCTGACTTTC
cdr3_aa: CASSQEGSGANVLTF
j_call: TRBJ2-6
clone_size: many
v_call: TRBV3-1
d_call: -

cdr3_nt: TGTGCCAGCAACCCGAGTAACTATGGCTACACCTTC
cdr3_aa: CASNPSNYGYTF
j_call: TRBJ1-2
clone_size: few
v_call: TRBV6-1
d_call: -

cdr3_nt: TGTGCCAGCAGCCAAGGTACAGGGCCTCAAGAGACCCAGTACTTC
cdr3_aa: CASSQGTGPQETQYF
j_call: TRBJ2-5
clone_size: many
v_call: TRBV3-1
d_call: -

cdr3_nt: TGTGCCAGCAGCTTCGACAGGGGCGATAATGAAAAACTGTTTTTT
cdr3_aa: CASSFDRGDNEKLFF
j_call: TRBJ1-4
clone_size: -
v_call: TRBV7-2
d_call: TRBD1

cdr3_nt: TGTGCCATCAGTGAGCCTCCGGGACGGAGGTCGTTGGACGAGCAGTACTTC
cdr3_aa: CAISEPPGRRSLDEQYF
j_call: TRBJ2-7
clone_size: -
v_call: TRBV10-3
d_call: -

cdr3_nt: TGTGCCAGCAGTGAATCGCAAGGGGGGGTTAGAGGTAATTCACCCCTCCACTTT
cdr3_aa: CASSESQGGVRGNSPLHF
j_call: TRBJ1-6
clone_size: few
v_call: TRBV25-1
d_call: -

cdr3_nt: TGTGCCAGCAGGCCCCGACAGGGGGCTTGGTATGGCTACACCTTC
cdr3_aa: CASRPRQGAWYGYTF
j_call: TRBJ1-2
clone_size: -
v_call: TRBV21-1
d_call: -